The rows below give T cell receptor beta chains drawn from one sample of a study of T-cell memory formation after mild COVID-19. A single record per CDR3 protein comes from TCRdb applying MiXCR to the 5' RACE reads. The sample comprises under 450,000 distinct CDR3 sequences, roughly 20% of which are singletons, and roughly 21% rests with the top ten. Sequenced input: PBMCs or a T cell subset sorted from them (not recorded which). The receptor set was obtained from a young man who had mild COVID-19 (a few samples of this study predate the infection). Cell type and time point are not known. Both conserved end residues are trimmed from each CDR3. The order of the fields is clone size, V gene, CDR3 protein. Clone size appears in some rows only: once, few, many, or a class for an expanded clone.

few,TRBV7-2,ASSFRSAEAQY
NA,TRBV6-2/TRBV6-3,ASRETGGIDQPQH
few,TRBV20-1,SARETNQPQH
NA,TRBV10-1,ASSATPDTGELF
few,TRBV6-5,ASSYSIWGSDGYT
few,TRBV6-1,ASSINRDRGETQY
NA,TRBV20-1,SASLAAGANVLT
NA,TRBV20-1,SARDPQLLMNGYT
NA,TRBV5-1,ASRGGASARDEQY
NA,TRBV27,ASRFRDTFRAF
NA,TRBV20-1,SAGRLAGGPGEQF
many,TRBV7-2,ASSFSGGADTQY
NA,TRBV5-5,ASSLAGGLGNTIY
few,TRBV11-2,ASSFSSGGANEQF
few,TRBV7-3,ASSLRVAGGLDEQF
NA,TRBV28,ASTGSSYNSPLH
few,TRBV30,AWTGLNTEAF
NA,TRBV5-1,ASTGTQETQY
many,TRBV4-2,ASSQGGAGRETQY
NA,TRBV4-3,ASSPSVGGGEKLF
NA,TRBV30,AWSVGQGEKLF
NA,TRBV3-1,ASSQEGQVSYNEQF
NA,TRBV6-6,ASNGGGPVGAQY
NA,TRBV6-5,ASSSSGGLTQY
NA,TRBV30,ARLKGNSGANVLT
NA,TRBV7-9,ASSPRQGWVSGNTIY
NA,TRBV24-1,ATSDQDLSSYNEQF
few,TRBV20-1,SAGQRDQPQH
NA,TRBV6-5,ASSYSQGSYNEQF
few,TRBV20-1,SASGRDRGRGTEAF
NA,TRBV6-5,ASSYRGNPGANVLT
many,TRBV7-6,ASSPGGGSYNEQF
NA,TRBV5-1,ASSLVLAWETQY
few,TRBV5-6,ASSFGTLNTEAF
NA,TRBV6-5,ASSPQGAFGYT
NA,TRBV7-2,ASSFGGSNSPLH
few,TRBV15,ATSREWGSTDTQY
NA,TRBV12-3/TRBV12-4,ASSLGGREDEQF
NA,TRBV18,ASSWDWTKAGISYEQY
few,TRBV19,ASSIGQAYGYT
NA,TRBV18,ASSPFGETQY
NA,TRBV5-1,ASSLTTGAHDYGYT
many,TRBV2,ASFTSGASTDTQY
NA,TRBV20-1,SARDRASGVQETQY
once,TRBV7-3,ASSTPGGGDTQY
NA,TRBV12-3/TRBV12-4,ASSISTGELF
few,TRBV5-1,ASSLAGGQENIQY
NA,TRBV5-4,ASSFSRGRSYEQY
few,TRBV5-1,ASSLAPGANIQY
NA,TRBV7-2,ASSLRPGQGPQY
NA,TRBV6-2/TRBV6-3,APPARGQGPVRTEAF
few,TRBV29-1,SVLLQGWVPDTQY
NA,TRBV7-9,ASSLAPDSSWESNEQF
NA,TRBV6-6,ASSYSRDRGLYGYT